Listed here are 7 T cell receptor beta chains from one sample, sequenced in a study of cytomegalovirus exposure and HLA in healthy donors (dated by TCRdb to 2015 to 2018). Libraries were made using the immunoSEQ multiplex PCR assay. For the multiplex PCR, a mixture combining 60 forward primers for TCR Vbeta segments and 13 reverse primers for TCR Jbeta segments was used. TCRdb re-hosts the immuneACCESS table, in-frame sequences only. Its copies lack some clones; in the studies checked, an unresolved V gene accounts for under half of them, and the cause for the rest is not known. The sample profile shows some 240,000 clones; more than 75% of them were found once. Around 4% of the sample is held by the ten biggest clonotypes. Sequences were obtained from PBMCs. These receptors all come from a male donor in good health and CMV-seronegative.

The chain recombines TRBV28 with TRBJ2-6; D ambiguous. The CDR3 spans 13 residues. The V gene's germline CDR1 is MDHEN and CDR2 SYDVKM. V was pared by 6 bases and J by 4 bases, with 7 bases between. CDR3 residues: CASSLSGANVLTF. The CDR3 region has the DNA TGTGCCAGCAGCCTATCCGGGGCCAACGTCCTGACTTTC.

The CDR3 sequence: CASVQGGQLQETQYF. For the CDR3, the DNA is TGTGCCAGCGTACAGGGGGGGCAGTTGCAAGAGACCCAGTACTTC. The genes are TRBV7-9 and TRBJ2-5, with D tentatively TRBD1 (8 bases). The germline V gene has CDR1 SEHNR and CDR2 FQNEAQ (reference sequence). The V end was cut by 8 bases, the J end by 2 bases, with 18 bases between. The CDR3 is 15 amino acids.

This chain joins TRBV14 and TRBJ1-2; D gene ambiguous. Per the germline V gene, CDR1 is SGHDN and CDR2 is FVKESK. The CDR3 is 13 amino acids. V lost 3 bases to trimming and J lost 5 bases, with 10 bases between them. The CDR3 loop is CASSQGLTYGYTF. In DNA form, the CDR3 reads TGTGCCAGCAGCCAGGGCCTCACTTATGGCTACACCTTC. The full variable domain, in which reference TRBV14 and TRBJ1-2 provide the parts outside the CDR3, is EAGVTQFPSHSVIEKGQTVTLRCDPISGHDNLYWYRRVMGKEIKFLLHFVKESKQDESGMPNNRFLAERTGGTYSTLKVQPAELEDSGVYFCASSQGLTYGYTFGSGTRLTVV.

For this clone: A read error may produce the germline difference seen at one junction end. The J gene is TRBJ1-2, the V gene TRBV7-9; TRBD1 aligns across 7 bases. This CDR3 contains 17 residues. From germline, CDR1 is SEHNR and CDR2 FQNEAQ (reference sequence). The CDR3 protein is CSSSLVVRGRSNYGYTF. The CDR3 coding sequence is TGTTCCAGCAGCTTAGTGGTGAGGGGGCGGTCAAACTATGGCTACACCTTC.

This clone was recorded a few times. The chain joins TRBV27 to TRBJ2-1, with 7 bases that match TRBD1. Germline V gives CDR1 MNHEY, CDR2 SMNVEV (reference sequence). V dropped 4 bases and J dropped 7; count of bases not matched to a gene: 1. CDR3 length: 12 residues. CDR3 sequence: CASSSTGNEQFF. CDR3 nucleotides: TGTGCCAGCAGTTCGACAGGGAATGAGCAGTTCTTC.

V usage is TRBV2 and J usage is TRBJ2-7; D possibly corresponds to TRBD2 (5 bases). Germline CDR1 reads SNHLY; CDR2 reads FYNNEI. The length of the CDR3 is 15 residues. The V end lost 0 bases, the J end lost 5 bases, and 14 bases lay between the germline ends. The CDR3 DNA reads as TGTGCCAGCAGTGAAGCGCTGTCGGGGTTGGACGAGCAGTACTTC. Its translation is CASSEALSGLDEQYF.

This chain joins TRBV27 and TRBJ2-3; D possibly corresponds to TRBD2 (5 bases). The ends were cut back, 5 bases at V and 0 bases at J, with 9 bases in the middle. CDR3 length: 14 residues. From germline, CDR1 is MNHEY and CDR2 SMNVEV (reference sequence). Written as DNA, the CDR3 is TGTGCCAGCAGTAGCGGACTCAGCACAGATACGCAGTATTTT. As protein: CASSSGLSTDTQYF.